The rows below give T cell receptor beta chains drawn from one sample of a study of T cell changes during pregnancy in multiple sclerosis. Sequencing used immunoSEQ multiplex PCR; TCRdb keeps in-frame clones, though not all of them. The repertoire includes under 50,000 clones, around 92% of them detected once, and about 4.5% sits in the top ten. This material consisted of CD8+ T cells from peripheral blood mononuclear cells, taken in the first trimester of pregnancy. The origin of the receptors is a female donor with multiple sclerosis, enrolled in a pregnancy study. Each CDR3 is given with its conserved first and last residue. D genes are given only for firm matches. A row's size may be missing; if present it is once, few, many or a size class.

V,D,J,size,DNA,CDR3
TRBV27,TRBD1,TRBJ1-5,NA,TGTGCCAGCAGTCGAGACAGGGAAGGAAATCAGCCCCAGCATTTT,CASSRDREGNQPQHF
TRBV27,TRBD2,TRBJ2-7,NA,TGTGCCAGCAGTGTACTAGCGGGAGTACTTACCGACGAGCAGTACTTC,CASSVLAGVLTDEQYF
TRBV4-2,TRBD2,TRBJ2-7,NA,TGTGCCAGCAGCCCATTAGCGGGAGGATGGAGTGAGCAGTACTTC,CASSPLAGGWSEQYF
TRBV10-3,NA,TRBJ1-2,NA,TGTGCCATCAGTCGAGAGGAGGATAGGATACAATATGGCTACACCTTC,CAISREEDRIQYGYTF
TRBV11-2,NA,TRBJ2-7,NA,TGTGCCAGCAGCTCCCCGTCTAGCGAATACGAGCAGTACTTC,CASSSPSSEYEQYF
TRBV28,NA,TRBJ2-7,NA,TGTGCCAGCAGCTGGAGTATTTCTGGACAAATCTACGAGCAGTACTTC,CASSWSISGQIYEQYF
TRBV10-3,NA,TRBJ1-2,NA,TGTGCCATCAGTGAGTCCCCCCGAGGGTCCTACACCTTC,CAISESPRGSYTF
TRBV27,NA,TRBJ2-5,NA,TGTGCCAGCAGCATGACTCTAGCTGTAGGAGAGACCCAGTACTTC,CASSMTLAVGETQYF
TRBV7-6,TRBD1,TRBJ2-7,NA,TGTGCCAGCAGCCCCCGGACAGGGGGCAACTACGAGCAGTACTTC,CASSPRTGGNYEQYF
TRBV6-5,NA,TRBJ1-1,NA,TGTGCCAGCAGTTCTCTATCGGGTGAAGCTTTCTTT,CASSSLSGEAFF
TRBV28,TRBD1,TRBJ2-3,NA,TGTGCCAGCAGTTTCGTTGACAGGGGGTCCACAGATACGCAGTATTTT,CASSFVDRGSTDTQYF
TRBV27,NA,TRBJ2-1,once,TGTGCCAGCAGTTTATCCGGGTTCAATGAGCAGTTCTTC,CASSLSGFNEQFF
TRBV28,TRBD1,TRBJ1-2,NA,TGTGCCAGCAGTACACAGGGGTTCTATGGCTACACCTTC,CASSTQGFYGYTF
TRBV28,TRBD2,TRBJ2-7,NA,TGTGCCAGCAGTATTCGGACTAGCGGGAGTCCCGAGCAGTACTTC,CASSIRTSGSPEQYF
TRBV5-4,NA,TRBJ1-1,NA,TGTGCCAGCCAATACCTGGAGGGCACTGAAGCTTTCTTT,CASQYLEGTEAFF
TRBV28,NA,TRBJ2-1,NA,TGTGCCAGCAGTTACGGCGGGAACTCCTACAATGAGCAGTTCTTC,CASSYGGNSYNEQFF
TRBV27,NA,TRBJ2-3,NA,TGTGCCAGCAGTTTTGAGGGAGAAGGCACAGATACGCAGTATTTT,CASSFEGEGTDTQYF
TRBV5-5,NA,TRBJ2-7,NA,TGTGCCAGCAGCTTGACGGGTGCCCCCCTCTACGAGCAGTACTTC,CASSLTGAPLYEQYF
TRBV5-8,TRBD1,TRBJ2-7,NA,TGTGCCAGCAGCCCCGGGACAGCCTCCTACGAGCAGTACTTC,CASSPGTASYEQYF
TRBV11-2,TRBD1,TRBJ1-2,NA,TGTGCCAGCAGAGGACAGGGGAGTAATGGCTACACCTTC,CASRGQGSNGYTF
TRBV14,TRBD1,TRBJ1-2,NA,TGTGCCAGCAGCCCCACCTTTGGACAGGGAGCGGACTATGGCTACACCTTC,CASSPTFGQGADYGYTF
TRBV29-1,TRBD2,TRBJ2-1,NA,TGCAGCGTTCGGGACGGCCGGACTAGCGGGAGCGATGAGCAGTTCTTC,CSVRDGRTSGSDEQFF
TRBV2,NA,TRBJ2-3,NA,TGTGCCAGCAGTGTGAACGGGGGAGTCCCGTCCCCCCCACCAGATACGCAGTATTTT,CASSVNGGVPSPPPDTQYF
TRBV6-1,NA,TRBJ1-5,NA,TGTGCCAGCAGTGAGTCGGGGGGAACGAGTCAGCCCCAGCATTTT,CASSESGGTSQPQHF
TRBV11-2,TRBD2,TRBJ2-1,NA,TGTGCCAGCAGCTCAGGTAGCGGGACCTACAATGAGCAGTTCTTC,CASSSGSGTYNEQFF
TRBV9,NA,TRBJ1-4,NA,TGTGCCAGCAGCGTCCGAGCAACTAATGAAAAACTGTTTTTT,CASSVRATNEKLFF
TRBV6-6,NA,TRBJ1-3,NA,TGTGCCAGCAGCCCCCTAAACTCTGGAAACACCATATATTTT,CASSPLNSGNTIYF
TRBV28,TRBD1,TRBJ2-5,NA,TGTGCCAGCAGTTTACCCGAAGGACAGGAAAGTAGGGAGACCCAGTACTTC,CASSLPEGQESRETQYF
TRBV27,TRBD1,TRBJ2-2,NA,TGTGCCAGCAGTCCCACGTGGACAGGGGAAATCACCGGGGAGCTGTTTTTT,CASSPTWTGEITGELFF
TRBV7-9,TRBD1,TRBJ2-7,NA,TGTGCCACCAGGGACAGGTACTACGAGCAGTACTTC,CATRDRYYEQYF
TRBV18,NA,TRBJ1-1,NA,TGTGCCAGCTCACAAAATGGCAACACTGAAGCTTTCTTT,CASSQNGNTEAFF
TRBV19,TRBD1,TRBJ1-1,NA,TGTGCCAGTAGTCTATACAGGGGGCTGGGCACTGAAGCTTTCTTT,CASSLYRGLGTEAFF
TRBV29-1,NA,TRBJ2-1,NA,TGCAGCGTTGAAGATAGTGCCAGGGCCTACAATGAGCAGTTCTTC,CSVEDSARAYNEQFF
TRBV27,TRBD1,TRBJ2-2,NA,TGTGCCAGCAGTAGGACAGGGTACACCGGGGAGCTGTTTTTT,CASSRTGYTGELFF
TRBV2,NA,TRBJ2-2,NA,TGTGCCAGCAGTGATGACTATAAGGACACCGGGGAGCTGTTTTTT,CASSDDYKDTGELFF
TRBV4-1,TRBD1,TRBJ1-5,NA,TGCGCCAGCAGCCTTCAGGGACAGGGGGCTTTCCCTCAGCCCCAGCATTTT,CASSLQGQGAFPQPQHF
TRBV11-2,TRBD1,TRBJ2-5,NA,TGTGCCAGCAGCTTAGCCGGGACAGGAGGAGAGACCCAGTACTTC,CASSLAGTGGETQYF
TRBV27,TRBD2,TRBJ2-7,NA,TGTGCCAGCAGTTTTAGCGGGAGTACATACGAGCAGTACTTC,CASSFSGSTYEQYF
TRBV19,TRBD2,TRBJ2-1,NA,TGTGCCAGTAGTAACGCGGGGGATCCCTACAATGAGCAGTTCTTC,CASSNAGDPYNEQFF
TRBV6-5,TRBD1,TRBJ1-2,NA,TGTGCCAGCAGACCAGGACAGGGGCTTAACTATGGCTACACCTTC,CASRPGQGLNYGYTF
TRBV7-9,NA,TRBJ2-5,NA,TGTGCCAGCAGCTCGCCACGGGGAGGAGAGACCCAGTACTTC,CASSSPRGGETQYF
TRBV28,NA,TRBJ1-1,NA,TGTGCCAGCAACCCCGGGCTGGGATTTCGGGAGTCGAACACTGAAGCTTTCTTT,CASNPGLGFRESNTEAFF
TRBV7-8,TRBD1,TRBJ1-1,NA,TGTGCCAGCAGCTCGGACAGGGCATCCGGGACTTTCTTT,CASSSDRASGTFF
TRBV23-1,TRBD1,TRBJ2-7,NA,TGCGCCAGCAGGTTGGACAGGCGATGCCCCTACGAGCAGTACTTC,CASRLDRRCPYEQYF
TRBV7-6,NA,TRBJ2-1,NA,TGTGCCAGCAGCTTAGTTTTCGCGGGCTCCTACAATGAGCAGTTCTTC,CASSLVFAGSYNEQFF
TRBV27,NA,TRBJ1-1,NA,TGTGCCAGCAGTTTAATCCCACAGGGCATCACTGAAGCTTTCTTT,CASSLIPQGITEAFF
TRBV29-1,NA,TRBJ2-7,NA,TGCAGCGTTCGGGGGGCGGTCTACGAGCAGTACTTC,CSVRGAVYEQYF
TRBV5-1,NA,TRBJ1-5,NA,TGCGCCAGCAACCCACAGGGAGATCAGCCCCAGCATTTT,CASNPQGDQPQHF
TRBV27,NA,TRBJ1-1,NA,TGTGCCAGCAGTTTATCGGGCAGTATGAACACTGAAGCTTTCTTT,CASSLSGSMNTEAFF
TRBV7-9,NA,TRBJ1-6,few,TGTGCCAGCAGGCCTGACAGCTCCCGCGGGGCCCTCCACTTT,CASRPDSSRGALHF
TRBV28,NA,TRBJ1-1,NA,TGTGCCAGCAGTTTATTTACTGCGAACACTGAAGCTTTCTTT,CASSLFTANTEAFF
TRBV5-4,NA,TRBJ2-7,NA,TGTGCCAGCAGCCAGACACCAACCTACGAGCAGTACTTC,CASSQTPTYEQYF
TRBV7-8,NA,TRBJ1-5,NA,TGTGCCAGCAGCATACTGGAGGGCCTGAGCAATCAGCCCCAGCATTTT,CASSILEGLSNQPQHF